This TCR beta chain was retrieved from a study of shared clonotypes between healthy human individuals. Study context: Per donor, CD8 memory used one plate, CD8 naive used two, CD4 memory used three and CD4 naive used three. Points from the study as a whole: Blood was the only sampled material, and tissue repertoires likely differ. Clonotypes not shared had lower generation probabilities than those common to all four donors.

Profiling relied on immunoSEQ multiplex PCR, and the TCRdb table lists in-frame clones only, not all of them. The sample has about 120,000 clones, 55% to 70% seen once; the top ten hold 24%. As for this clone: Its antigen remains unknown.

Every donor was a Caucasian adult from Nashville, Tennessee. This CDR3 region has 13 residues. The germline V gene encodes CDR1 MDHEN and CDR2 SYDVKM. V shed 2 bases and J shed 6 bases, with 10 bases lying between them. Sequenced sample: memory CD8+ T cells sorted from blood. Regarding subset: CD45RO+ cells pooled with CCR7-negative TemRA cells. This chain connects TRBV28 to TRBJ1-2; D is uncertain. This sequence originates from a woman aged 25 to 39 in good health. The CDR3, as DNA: TGTGCCAGCAGTTTAAATACATACCATGGCTACACCTTC. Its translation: CASSLNTYHGYTF.